This TCR beta chain was identified in a study of cytomegalovirus exposure and HLA in healthy donors. Overall study context: The 95 to 150 validation repertoires used a platform that matched the one used for the 600 to 750 first-cohort repertoires, as a later analysis reported. Overall study findings and caveats: The study designated over 150 TCR beta chains cytomegalovirus-associated. The TCR clusters that emerged in the first cohort tended, a later analysis found, to co-occur in the 120 or so validation repertoires. Rare TCR sequences dominated, though some public TCRs recurred in many donors.

Assay: immunoSEQ multiplex PCR; the TCRdb copy retains only in-frame clones and omits some. The sample gives 170,000 or so clones, about 86% of which show up once; 2.5% to 3% is in the top ten. Germline CDR1 reads MNHNS; CDR2 reads SASEGT. V lost 6 bases and J 1 base, leaving 9 bases between the germline ends. The CDR3 covers 14 residues. A note on this clone: Its antigen is currently unknown.

What was sequenced was PBMCs. The V and J genes are TRBV6-1 and TRBJ1-4; D call uncertain. This TCR was sampled from a woman under 30 in good health and CMV-seropositive. The DNA for the CDR3 is TGTGCCAGCAGAGAGGGTGGAACTAATGAAAAACTGTTTTTT. Translation gives CASREGGTNEKLFF.